This T cell receptor beta chain was sequenced during a study of blood T cell repertoires in COVID-19. Study-level information: PBMCs, B-cell-depleted T cells, or T cells were the source of the cDNA or gDNA that made up the material.

Trimming took off 6 bases at V and 5 bases at J, with 11 bases between the two ends. This CDR3 region has 13 residues. Seattle patients were enrolled during active infection and followed longitudinally. In the original workflow: For nucleated cells, counts were estimated from reference gene primer amplification. Generated by immunoSEQ multiplex PCR, the TCRdb table keeps only in-frame clones and is missing some. That table is the source of V, J and clone size, and D and trimming were worked out from the DNA. Of a few hundred thousand clones detected, about 85% appear once; the ten largest clones hold 10% to 13%.

The TCR originated in a woman older than 75 with COVID-19, enrolled during active disease. The material sequenced was peripheral blood. The J gene is TRBJ2-1, the V gene TRBV12-3 or TRBV12-4, with a tentative D call TRBD1 (5 bases). The CDR3 DNA reads TGTGCCAGCAGACCGGACACGAACAATGAGCAGTTCTTC. Translated: CASRPDTNNEQFF.